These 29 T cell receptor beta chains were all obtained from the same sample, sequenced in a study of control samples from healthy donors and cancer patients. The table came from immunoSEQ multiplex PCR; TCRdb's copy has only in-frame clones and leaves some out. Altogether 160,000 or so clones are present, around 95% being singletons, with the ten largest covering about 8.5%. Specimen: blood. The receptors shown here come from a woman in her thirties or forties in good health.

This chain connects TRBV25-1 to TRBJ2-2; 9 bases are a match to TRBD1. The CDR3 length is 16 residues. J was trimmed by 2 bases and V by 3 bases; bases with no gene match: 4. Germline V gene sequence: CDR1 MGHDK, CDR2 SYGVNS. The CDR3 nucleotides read TGTGCCAGCAGTGATGAGGGACAGGGCAACACCGGGGAGCTGTTTTTT. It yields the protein CASSDEGQGNTGELFF.

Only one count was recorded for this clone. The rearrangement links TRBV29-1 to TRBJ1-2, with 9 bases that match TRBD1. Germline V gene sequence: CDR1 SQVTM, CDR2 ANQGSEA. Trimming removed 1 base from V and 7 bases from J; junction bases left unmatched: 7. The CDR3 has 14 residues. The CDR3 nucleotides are TGCAGCGTTGAAGTCTGGTCGACAGGGGGTGGCTACACCTTC. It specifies CSVEVWSTGGGYTF. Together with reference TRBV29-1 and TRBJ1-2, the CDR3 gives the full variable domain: SAVISQKPSRDICQRGTSLTIQCQVDSQVTMMFWYRQQPGQSLTLIATANQGSEATYESGFVIDKFPISRPNLTFSTLTVSNMSPEDSSIYLCSVEVWSTGGGYTFGSGTRLTVV.

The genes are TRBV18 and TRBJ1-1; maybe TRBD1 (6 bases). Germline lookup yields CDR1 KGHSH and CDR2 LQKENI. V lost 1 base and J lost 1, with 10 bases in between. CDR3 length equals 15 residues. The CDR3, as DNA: TGTGCCAGCTCACCACTCCGGGACACGAACACTGAAGCTTTCTTT. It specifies CASSPLRDTNTEAFF. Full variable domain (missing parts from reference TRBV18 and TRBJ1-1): NAGVMQNPRHLVRRRGQEARLRCSPMKGHSHVYWYRQLPEEGLKFMVYLQKENIIDESGMPKERFSAEFPKEGPSILRIQQVVRGDSAAYFCASSPLRDTNTEAFFGQGTRLTVV.

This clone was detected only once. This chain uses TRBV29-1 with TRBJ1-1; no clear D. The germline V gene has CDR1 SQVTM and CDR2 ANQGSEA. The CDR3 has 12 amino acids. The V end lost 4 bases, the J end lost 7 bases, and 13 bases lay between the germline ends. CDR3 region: CSVGGSSYEAFF. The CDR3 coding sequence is TGCAGCGTTGGTGGCTCCAGCTATGAAGCTTTCTTT.

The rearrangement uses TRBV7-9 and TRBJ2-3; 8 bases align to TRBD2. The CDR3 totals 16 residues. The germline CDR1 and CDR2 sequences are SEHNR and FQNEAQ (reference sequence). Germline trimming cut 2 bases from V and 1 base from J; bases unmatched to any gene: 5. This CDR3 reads CASSLLLAGGTDTQYF. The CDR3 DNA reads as TGTGCCAGCAGCTTACTTCTAGCGGGCGGCACAGATACGCAGTATTTT.

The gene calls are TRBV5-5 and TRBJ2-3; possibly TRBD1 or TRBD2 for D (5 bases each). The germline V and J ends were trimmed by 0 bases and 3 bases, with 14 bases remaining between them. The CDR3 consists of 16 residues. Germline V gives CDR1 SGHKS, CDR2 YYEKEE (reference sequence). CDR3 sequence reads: CASSLVPGRGTDTQYF. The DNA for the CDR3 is TGTGCCAGCAGCTTGGTCCCAGGGCGCGGGACAGATACGCAGTATTTT.

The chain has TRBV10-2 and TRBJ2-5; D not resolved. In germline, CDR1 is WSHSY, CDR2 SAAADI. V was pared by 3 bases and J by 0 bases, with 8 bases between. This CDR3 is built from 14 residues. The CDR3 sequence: CASSENGYQETQYF. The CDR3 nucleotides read TGCGCCAGCAGTGAAAACGGGTACCAAGAGACCCAGTACTTC.

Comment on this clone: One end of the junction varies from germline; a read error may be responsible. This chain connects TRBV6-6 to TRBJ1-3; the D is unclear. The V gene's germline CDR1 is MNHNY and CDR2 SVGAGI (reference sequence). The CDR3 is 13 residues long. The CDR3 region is CGIRELLGNTIYF. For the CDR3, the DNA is TGCGGAATCCGGGAACTATTGGGAAACACCATATATTTT.

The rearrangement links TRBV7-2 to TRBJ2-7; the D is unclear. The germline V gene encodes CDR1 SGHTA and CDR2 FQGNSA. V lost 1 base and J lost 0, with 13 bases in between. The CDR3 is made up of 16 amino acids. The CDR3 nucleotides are TGTGCCAGCAGCTTAGAAGCCGGCGGTCTCTCCTACGAGCAGTACTTC. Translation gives CASSLEAGGLSYEQYF.

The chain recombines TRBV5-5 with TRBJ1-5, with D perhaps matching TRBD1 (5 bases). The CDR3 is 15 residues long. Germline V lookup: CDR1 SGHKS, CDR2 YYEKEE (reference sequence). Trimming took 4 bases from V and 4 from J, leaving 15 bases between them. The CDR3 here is CASSLAGTKNQPQHF. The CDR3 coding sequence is TGTGCCAGCAGCCTAGCCGGGACGAAAAATCAGCCCCAGCATTTT. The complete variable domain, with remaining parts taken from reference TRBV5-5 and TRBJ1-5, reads DAGVTQSPTHLIKTRGQQVTLRCSPISGHKSVSWYQQVLGQGPQFIFQYYEKEERGRGNFPDRFSARQFPNYSSELNVNALLLGDSALYLCASSLAGTKNQPQHFGDGTRLSIL.

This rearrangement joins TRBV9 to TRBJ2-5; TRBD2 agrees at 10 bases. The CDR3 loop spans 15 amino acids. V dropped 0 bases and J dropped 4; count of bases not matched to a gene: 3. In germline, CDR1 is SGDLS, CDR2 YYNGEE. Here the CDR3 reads CASSVVASGRETQYF. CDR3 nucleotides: TGTGCCAGCAGCGTAGTGGCTAGCGGGAGAGAGACCCAGTACTTC. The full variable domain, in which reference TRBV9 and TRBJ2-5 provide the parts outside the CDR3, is DSGVTQTPKHLITATGQRVTLRCSPRSGDLSVYWYQQSLDQGLQFLIQYYNGEERAKGNILERFSAQQFPDLHSELNLSSLELGDSALYFCASSVVASGRETQYFGPGTRLLVL.

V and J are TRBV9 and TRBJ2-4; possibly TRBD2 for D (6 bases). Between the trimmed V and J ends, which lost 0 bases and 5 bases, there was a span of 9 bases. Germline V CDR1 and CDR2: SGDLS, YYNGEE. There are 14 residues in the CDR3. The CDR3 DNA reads TGTGCCAGCAGCGTAGCGGGAGAAGAAAACATTCAGTACTTC. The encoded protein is CASSVAGEENIQYF.

The CDR3 region is CASSESTWGTEAFF. CDR3 DNA sequence: TGTGCCAGCAGTGAGTCGACTTGGGGCACTGAAGCTTTCTTT. J is TRBJ1-1 and V is TRBV6-4, with unresolved D. The CDR3 has 14 residues. Trimming removed 3 bases from V and 4 bases from J, with 12 bases in between. The germline V gene encodes CDR1 MRHNA and CDR2 SNTAGT.

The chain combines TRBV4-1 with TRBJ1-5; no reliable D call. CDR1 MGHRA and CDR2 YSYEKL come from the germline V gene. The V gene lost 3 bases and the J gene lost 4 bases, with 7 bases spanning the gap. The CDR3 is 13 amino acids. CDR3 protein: CASSHRINQPQHF. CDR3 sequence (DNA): TGCGCCAGCAGCCACAGGATTAATCAGCCCCAGCATTTT.

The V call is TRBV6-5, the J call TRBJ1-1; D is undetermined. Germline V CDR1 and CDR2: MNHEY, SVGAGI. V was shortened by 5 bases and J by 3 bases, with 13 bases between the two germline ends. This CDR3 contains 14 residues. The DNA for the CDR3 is TGTGCCAGCAGTAACTTCGGGATGGACACTGAAGCTTTCTTT. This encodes CASSNFGMDTEAFF.

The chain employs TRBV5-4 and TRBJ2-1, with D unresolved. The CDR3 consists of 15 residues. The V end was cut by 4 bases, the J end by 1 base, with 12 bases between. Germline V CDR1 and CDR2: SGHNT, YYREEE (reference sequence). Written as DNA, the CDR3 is TGTGCCAGCAGCCCCGGGCCCCAATCCTACAATGAGCAGTTCTTC. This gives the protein CASSPGPQSYNEQFF.

The CDR3 DNA follows: TGTGCCATCAGAGCAAGACAGGGAGAGACAGAAAAACTGTTTTTT. Residues: CAIRARQGETEKLFF. The chain employs TRBV10-3 and TRBJ1-4, with TRBD1 matching over 7 bases. The CDR3 is 15 amino acids. Germline V lookup: CDR1 ENHRY, CDR2 SYGVKD. V gave up 6 bases and J gave up 8 bases; unmatched junction bases: 12.

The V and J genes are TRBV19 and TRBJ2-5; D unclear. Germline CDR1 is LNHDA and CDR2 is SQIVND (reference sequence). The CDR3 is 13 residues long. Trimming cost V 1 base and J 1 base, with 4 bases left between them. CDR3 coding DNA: TGTGCCAGTAGTATAGTAACCCAAGAGACCCAGTACTTC. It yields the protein CASSIVTQETQYF.

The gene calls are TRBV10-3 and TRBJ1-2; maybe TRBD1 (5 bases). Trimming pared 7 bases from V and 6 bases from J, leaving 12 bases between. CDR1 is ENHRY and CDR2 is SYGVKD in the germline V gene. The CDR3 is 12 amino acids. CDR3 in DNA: TGTGCCATCAAGCAGGGTTCGGATGGCTACACCTTC. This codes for CAIKQGSDGYTF.

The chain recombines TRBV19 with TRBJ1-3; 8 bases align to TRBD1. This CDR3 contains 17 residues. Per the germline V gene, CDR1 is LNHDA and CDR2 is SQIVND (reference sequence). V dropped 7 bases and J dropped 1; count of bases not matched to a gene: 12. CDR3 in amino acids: CASTIHGQGLSGNTIYF. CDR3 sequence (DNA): TGTGCCAGTACCATACATGGACAGGGTTTATCTGGAAACACCATATATTTT. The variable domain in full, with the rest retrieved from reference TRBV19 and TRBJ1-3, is DGGITQSPKYLFRKEGQNVTLSCEQNLNHDAMYWYRQDPGQGLRLIYYSQIVNDFQKGDIAEGYSVSREKKESFPLTVTSAQKNPTAFYLCASTIHGQGLSGNTIYFGEGSWLTVV.

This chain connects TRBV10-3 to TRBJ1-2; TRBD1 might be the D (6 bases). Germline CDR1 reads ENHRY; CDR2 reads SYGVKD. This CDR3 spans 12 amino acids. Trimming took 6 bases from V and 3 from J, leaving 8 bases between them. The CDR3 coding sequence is TGTGCCATCAGCTCAGGGGACTATGGCTACACCTTC. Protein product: CAISSGDYGYTF.

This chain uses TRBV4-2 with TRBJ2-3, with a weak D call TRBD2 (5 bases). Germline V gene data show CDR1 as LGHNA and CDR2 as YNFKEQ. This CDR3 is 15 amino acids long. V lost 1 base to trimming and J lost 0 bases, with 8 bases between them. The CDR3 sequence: CASSQGWTSTDTQYF. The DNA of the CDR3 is TGTGCCAGCAGCCAAGGTTGGACTAGCACAGATACGCAGTATTTT.

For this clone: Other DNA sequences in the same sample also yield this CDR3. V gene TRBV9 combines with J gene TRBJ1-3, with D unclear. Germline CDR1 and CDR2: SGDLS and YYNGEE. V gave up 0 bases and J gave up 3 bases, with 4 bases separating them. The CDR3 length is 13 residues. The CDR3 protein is CASSVEGGNTIYF. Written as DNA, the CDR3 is TGTGCCAGCAGCGTAGAAGGTGGAAACACCATATATTTT. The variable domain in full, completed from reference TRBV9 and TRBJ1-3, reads DSGVTQTPKHLITATGQRVTLRCSPRSGDLSVYWYQQSLDQGLQFLIQYYNGEERAKGNILERFSAQQFPDLHSELNLSSLELGDSALYFCASSVEGGNTIYFGEGSWLTVV.

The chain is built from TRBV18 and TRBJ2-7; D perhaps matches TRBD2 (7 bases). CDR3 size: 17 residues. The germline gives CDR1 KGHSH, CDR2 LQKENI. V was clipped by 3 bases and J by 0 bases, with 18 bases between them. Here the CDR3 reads CASSPLDWGGASYEQYF. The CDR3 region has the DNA TGTGCCAGCTCACCCTTAGACTGGGGGGGGGCCTCCTACGAGCAGTACTTC.

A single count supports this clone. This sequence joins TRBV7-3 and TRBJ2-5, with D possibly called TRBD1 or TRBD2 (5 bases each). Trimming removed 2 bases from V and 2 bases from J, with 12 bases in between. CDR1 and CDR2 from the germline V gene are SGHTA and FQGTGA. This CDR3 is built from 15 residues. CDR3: CASSLWGNPQETQYF. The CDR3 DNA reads TGTGCCAGCAGCTTATGGGGGAACCCTCAAGAGACCCAGTACTTC.

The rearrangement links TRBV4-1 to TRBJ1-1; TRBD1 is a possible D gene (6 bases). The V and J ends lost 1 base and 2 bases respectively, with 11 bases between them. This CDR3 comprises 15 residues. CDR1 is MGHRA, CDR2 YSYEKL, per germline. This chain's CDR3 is CASSQGRTENTEAFF. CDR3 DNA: TGCGCCAGCAGCCAAGGGAGGACAGAAAACACTGAAGCTTTCTTT.

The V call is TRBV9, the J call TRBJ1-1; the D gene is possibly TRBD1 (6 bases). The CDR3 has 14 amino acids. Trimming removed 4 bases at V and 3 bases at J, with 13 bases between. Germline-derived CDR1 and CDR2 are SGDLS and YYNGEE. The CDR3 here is CASSPPQGHTEAFF. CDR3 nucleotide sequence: TGTGCCAGCAGCCCCCCACAGGGCCACACTGAAGCTTTCTTT.

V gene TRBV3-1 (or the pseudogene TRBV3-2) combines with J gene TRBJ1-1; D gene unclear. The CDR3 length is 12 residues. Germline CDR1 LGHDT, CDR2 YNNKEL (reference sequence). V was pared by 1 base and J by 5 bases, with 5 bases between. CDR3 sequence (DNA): TGTGCCAGCAGCCAAGTTGGGACTGAAGCTTTCTTT. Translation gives CASSQVGTEAFF.

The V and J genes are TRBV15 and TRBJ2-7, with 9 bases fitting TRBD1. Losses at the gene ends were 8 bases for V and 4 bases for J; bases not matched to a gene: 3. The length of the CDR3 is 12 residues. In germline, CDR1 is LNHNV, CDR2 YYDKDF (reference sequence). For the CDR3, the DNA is TGTGCCACCTCCGGGACAGGGTACGAGCAGTACTTC. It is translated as CATSGTGYEQYF.